Following are 29 T cell receptor beta chains from one sample sequenced in a study of cytomegalovirus exposure and HLA in healthy donors. The PCR made use of 60 Vbeta and 13 Jbeta primers. Some clones are missing from TCRdb's copy, which holds only in-frame ones; the method was immunoSEQ multiplex PCR. The repertoire consists of 150,000 to 200,000 clones, with more than 75% occurring once and the leading ten covering around 1.5%. The sequenced sample consisted of PBMCs. These receptors all come from a woman in her forties or fifties in good health and CMV-seronegative.

V and J are TRBV25-1 and TRBJ1-5; the D is unclear. V shed 1 base and J shed 1 base, with 5 bases lying between them. Germline assignment: CDR1 MGHDK and CDR2 SYGVNS. CDR3 length: 14 residues. The chain's CDR3 is CASSESPSNQPQHF. The CDR3 bases are TGTGCCAGCAGTGAATCCCCGAGCAATCAGCCCCAGCATTTT.

V is TRBV4-1 and J is TRBJ1-2; the match to TRBD1 covers 12 bases. This CDR3 is 19 amino acids long. V gave up 4 bases and J gave up 9 bases; unmatched junction bases: 21. The germline V gene has CDR1 MGHRA and CDR2 YSYEKL. The CDR3 region has the DNA TGCGCCAGCAGCCCAAGAGCAGCCTCCGGGACAGGGGGCGGAGAGAGCTACACCTTC. The encoded protein is CASSPRAASGTGGGESYTF.

The chain is built from TRBV23-1 and TRBJ1-5, with D hard to call. TRBV23-1 counts as an open reading frame of uncertain function. The length of the CDR3 is 24 residues. Trimming took off 0 bases at V and 0 bases at J, with 33 bases between the two ends. The CDR3 protein is CASSQSPDPEDYRHHIFSNQPQHF. DNA for the CDR3: TGCGCCAGCAGTCAATCACCAGACCCCGAGGACTATCGACATCATATTTTTAGCAATCAGCCCCAGCATTTT.

The chain uses TRBV7-9 and TRBJ1-1; possible D gene TRBD1, 6 bases. Trimming cost V 4 bases and J 1 base, with 10 bases left between them. This CDR3 has 14 amino acids. The germline V gene encodes CDR1 SEHNR and CDR2 FQNEAQ (reference sequence). Here the CDR3 DNA reads TGTGCCAGCAGCTCCGGGACAAAGAACACTGAAGCTTTCTTT. This encodes CASSSGTKNTEAFF.

The chain links TRBV29-1 to TRBJ1-6; no definite D call. In germline, CDR1 is SQVTM, CDR2 ANQGSEA. The V end lost 4 bases, the J end lost 7 bases, and 8 bases lay between the germline ends. This CDR3 has 12 residues. The CDR3 DNA follows: TGCAGCGTTGGGACGGGGAATTCACCCCTCCACTTT. Amino acids: CSVGTGNSPLHF.

This chain uses TRBV6-5 with TRBJ2-7; tentative D call: TRBD2 (5 bases). This CDR3 spans 13 amino acids. The V gene lost 6 bases and the J gene lost 5 bases, with 14 bases spanning the gap. Germline V CDR1 and CDR2: MNHEY, SVGAGI. This CDR3 is CASSRGRPNEQYF. CDR3 sequence (DNA): TGTGCCAGCAGCCGAGGGCGGCCGAACGAGCAGTACTTC.

The rearrangement joins TRBV11-2 to TRBJ2-7, with 7 bases lining up with TRBD1. J lost 6 bases, V lost 1 base, and 9 bases had no gene match. The CDR3 spans 15 residues. The V gene's germline CDR1 is SGHAT and CDR2 FQNNGV. CDR3 sequence reads: CASSLGRDRVLEQYF. In nucleotides, the CDR3 is TGTGCCAGCAGCTTAGGCCGGGACAGAGTCCTCGAGCAGTACTTC. The full variable domain, rest sourced from reference TRBV11-2 and TRBJ2-7, is EAGVAQSPRYKIIEKRQSVAFWCNPISGHATLYWYQQILGQGPKLLIQFQNNGVVDDSQLPKDRFSAERLKGVDSTLKIQPAKLEDSAVYLCASSLGRDRVLEQYFGPGTRLTVT.

V and J are TRBV5-6 and TRBJ2-3; 7 nucleotides agree with TRBD2. CDR1 and CDR2 (germline): SGHDT, YYEEEE. The CDR3 spans 15 residues. The V segment lost 2 bases and the J segment 4 bases; nucleotides outside the gene matches: 7. The CDR3 DNA follows: TGTGCCAGCAGCTTTTCTGGCAGCGGGGCAGATACGCAGTATTTT. Amino acid sequence: CASSFSGSGADTQYF.

This chain uses TRBV5-1 with TRBJ2-2; possibly TRBD2 for D (7 bases). CDR3 size: 16 residues. Germline assignment: CDR1 SGHRS and CDR2 YFSETQ. The V end lost 1 base, the J end lost 5 bases, and 15 bases lay between the germline ends. DNA of the CDR3: TGCGCCAGCAGCTTGTTTCGGGGGGCTGAAACCGGGGAGCTGTTTTTT. Protein product: CASSLFRGAETGELFF. The full variable domain, completed using reference TRBV5-1 and TRBJ2-2, is KAGVTQTPRYLIKTRGQQVTLSCSPISGHRSVSWYQQTPGQGLQFLFEYFSETQRNKGNFPGRFSGRQFSNSRSEMNVSTLELGDSALYLCASSLFRGAETGELFFGEGSRLTVL.

Remarks on this clone: This sample includes further DNA sequences coding for the same CDR3. The rearrangement links TRBV18 to TRBJ2-7; 9 nucleotides agree with TRBD1. Trimming at V came to 2 bases and at J to 4 bases, leaving 0 bases not matched to a gene. This CDR3 is 13 amino acids long. The germline CDR1 and CDR2 sequences are KGHSH and LQKENI. The CDR3 protein is CASSPGTGYEQYF. CDR3 coding DNA: TGTGCCAGCTCACCAGGGACAGGGTACGAGCAGTACTTC.

The chain links TRBV11-3 to TRBJ1-1, with D perhaps matching TRBD1 (5 bases). The CDR3 spans 14 residues. Trimming pared 5 bases from V and 3 bases from J, leaving 13 bases between. CDR1 is SGHNT and CDR2 is YENEEA in the germline V gene. CDR3 sequence: CASSAGGGYTEAFF. CDR3 sequence (DNA): TGTGCCAGCAGCGCCGGGGGAGGGTACACTGAAGCTTTCTTT.

J is TRBJ1-2 and V is TRBV6-5, with D perhaps TRBD1 (5 bases). V was shortened by 5 bases and J by 7 bases, with 11 bases between the two germline ends. Germline V lookup: CDR1 MNHEY, CDR2 SVGAGI. The CDR3 length is 12 residues. The CDR3 spells CASSHKGFGYTF. CDR3 DNA sequence: TGTGCCAGCAGTCATAAGGGGTTTGGCTACACCTTC.

V usage is TRBV6-5 and J usage is TRBJ2-7; D is uncertain. This CDR3 is built from 13 residues. Trimming took 2 bases from V and 1 from J, leaving 6 bases between them. CDR1 and CDR2 from the germline V gene are MNHEY and SVGAGI. The DNA of the CDR3 is TGTGCCAGCAGTTACGGGCATTCCTACGAGCAGTACTTC. Its protein product is CASSYGHSYEQYF.

This sequence joins TRBV6-4 and TRBJ2-3; 9 bases fit TRBD1. V was pared by 6 bases and J by 5 bases, with 6 bases of the junction left unmatched. Germline CDR1 reads MRHNA; CDR2 reads SNTAGT. CDR3 size: 14 residues. The CDR3 DNA follows: TGTGCCAGCAGCCAGGACAGGGGAAGAGATACGCAGTATTTT. It is translated as CASSQDRGRDTQYF.

This clone has a single count. The V gene is TRBV5-4, the J gene TRBJ1-1; weak D call: TRBD1 (6 bases). Trimming removed 1 base from V and 7 bases from J, with 11 bases in between. This CDR3 has 13 residues. CDR1 and CDR2 from the germline V gene are SGHNT and YYREEE (reference sequence). The CDR3 DNA reads TGTGCCAGCAGCTTGCAGGGGTTAAATGAAGCTTTCTTT. Its protein is CASSLQGLNEAFF.

The rearrangement links TRBV6-5 to TRBJ2-7; tentatively, D is TRBD2 (6 bases). Germline values: CDR1 MNHEY, CDR2 SVGAGI. This CDR3 contains 15 residues. The V end was cut by 0 bases, the J end by 2 bases, with 11 bases between. The DNA for the CDR3 is TGTGCCAGCAGTTACTCGCTAGGGACTCCCTACGAGCAGTACTTC. Translating it yields CASSYSLGTPYEQYF.

The chain couples TRBV7-8 to TRBJ2-1, with 13 bases identical to TRBD2. Germline CDR1 reads SGHVS; CDR2 reads FQNEAQ. The junction had 8 bases not matched to a gene; V was cut back by 7 bases and J by 5 bases. The CDR3 has 16 amino acids. CDR3 sequence: CASNPGTSGNDNEQFF. DNA of the CDR3: TGTGCCAGCAACCCCGGGACTAGCGGGAACGACAATGAGCAGTTCTTC.

The chain couples TRBV5-4 to TRBJ1-2; no clear D gene. CDR1 is SGHNT and CDR2 is YYREEE in the germline V gene (reference sequence). Between the trimmed V and J ends, which lost 0 bases and 5 bases, there was a span of 8 bases. This CDR3 has 13 amino acids. The CDR3 region is CASSLAPLYGYTF. The CDR3 DNA follows: TGTGCCAGCAGCTTGGCCCCACTTTATGGCTACACCTTC.

V usage is TRBV6-5 and J usage is TRBJ2-7, with TRBD1 identical over 11 bases. Germline loops: CDR1 MNHEY, CDR2 SVGAGI. V trimming: 6 bases; J trimming: 7 bases; junction bases outside the gene matches: 8. The CDR3 sequence is 14 residues long. The chain's CDR3 is CASRKDRGPREQYF. The CDR3 DNA follows: TGTGCCAGCAGAAAGGACAGGGGGCCACGAGAGCAGTACTTC.

The chain recombines TRBV20-1 with TRBJ2-3; a weak D match, TRBD1 (5 bases). The CDR3 has 11 amino acids. V was cut by 4 bases and J by 5 bases, with 7 bases left in between. Per germline, CDR1 DFQATT and CDR2 SNEGSKA (reference sequence). The CDR3 loop reads CSATRGDTQYF. The CDR3 DNA follows: TGCAGTGCTACAAGGGGAGATACGCAGTATTTT.

This clone was detected only once. CDR3 sequence: CASSLEGPGTGAQYF. The CDR3 DNA follows: TGTGCCAGCAGCTTAGAGGGGCCCGGGACAGGGGCCCAGTACTTC. The chain uses TRBV7-8 and TRBJ2-5; 10 nucleotides match TRBD1. The CDR3 runs 15 residues. V was clipped by 1 base and J by 9 bases; unmatched bases: 8. Germline-derived CDR1 and CDR2 are SGHVS and FQNEAQ.

The table lists this clone with a few counts. The rearrangement links TRBV5-6 to TRBJ2-1, with D maybe TRBD1 (6 bases). The ends were cut back, 4 bases at V and 8 bases at J, with 19 bases in the middle. There are 15 residues in the CDR3. Germline values: CDR1 SGHDT, CDR2 YYEEEE. The CDR3, as DNA: TGTGCCAGCAGCCTTCTAGGACGGACAGCTGATGAGCAGTTCTTC. Its protein product is CASSLLGRTADEQFF.

This clone has only a few counts. This chain links TRBV2 with TRBJ2-7, with 8 bases matching TRBD1. This CDR3 has 15 amino acids. V lost 7 bases, J lost 1 base, and 9 bases stayed unmatched. Germline V lookup: CDR1 SNHLY, CDR2 FYNNEI. The CDR3 region is CASIDLTGGSYEQYF. The CDR3 DNA is TGTGCCAGCATTGATTTAACAGGGGGGTCCTACGAGCAGTACTTC.

This clone has a single count. The chain carries TRBV7-2 and TRBJ2-1; D may be TRBD2 (5 bases). In germline, CDR1 is SGHTA, CDR2 FQGNSA. Trimming shortened V by 3 bases and J by 0 bases, and 9 bases separated the two germline ends. This CDR3 region has 15 residues. The CDR3 is CASSLDSSSYNEQFF. CDR3 in DNA: TGTGCCAGCAGCTTGGACTCATCCTCCTACAATGAGCAGTTCTTC.

V is TRBV20-1 and J is TRBJ2-1; D is perhaps TRBD2 (6 bases). Germline V gene sequence: CDR1 DFQATT, CDR2 SNEGSKA (reference sequence). The CDR3 spans 11 residues. V shed 3 bases and J shed 8 bases, with 8 bases lying between them. Here the CDR3 reads CSASRLDEQFF. CDR3 bases: TGCAGTGCTAGCCGACTAGATGAGCAGTTCTTC.

The chain links TRBV5-3 to TRBJ2-5; D possibly corresponds to TRBD2 (7 bases). TRBV5-3 is treated as an ORF (open reading frame) with a function not yet certain. Trimming took off 6 bases at V and 2 bases at J, with 17 bases between the two ends. The CDR3 sequence is 15 residues long. CDR3 protein: CARKRVAGAQETQYF. The DNA for the CDR3 is TGTGCCAGAAAGAGGGTGGCGGGGGCTCAAGAGACCCAGTACTTC.

The V gene is TRBV14, the J gene TRBJ2-5, with 7 nucleotides matching TRBD1. Germline V gene sequence: CDR1 SGHDN, CDR2 FVKESK. The CDR3 is 15 residues long. With 0 bases clipped from V and 5 bases from J, the junction kept 6 bases outside the gene matches. The CDR3 DNA sequence: TGTGCCAGCAGCCAAGATCGCTTCAGGGGGGAGACCCAGTACTTC. Protein product: CASSQDRFRGETQYF.

The V and J genes are TRBV7-6 and TRBJ2-7; D is ambiguous. The CDR3 has 12 residues. Germline V lookup: CDR1 SGHVS, CDR2 FNYEAQ. Trimming stripped 1 base from V and 3 bases from J, with 4 bases between. In DNA, the CDR3 is TGTGCCAGCAGCTTAGGGAGCTACGAGCAGTACTTC. It specifies CASSLGSYEQYF.

J is TRBJ2-5 and V is TRBV9; D perhaps matches TRBD2 (6 bases). The tail of the sequence fits TRBJ2-7 better, so the J call may be wrong. Per the germline V gene, CDR1 is SGDLS and CDR2 is YYNGEE. The CDR3 has 16 residues. CDR3 sequence reads: CASSGGDALPVHEQYF. DNA of the CDR3: TGTGCCAGCAGCGGGGGGGACGCCTTGCCTGTACACGAGCAGTACTTC.